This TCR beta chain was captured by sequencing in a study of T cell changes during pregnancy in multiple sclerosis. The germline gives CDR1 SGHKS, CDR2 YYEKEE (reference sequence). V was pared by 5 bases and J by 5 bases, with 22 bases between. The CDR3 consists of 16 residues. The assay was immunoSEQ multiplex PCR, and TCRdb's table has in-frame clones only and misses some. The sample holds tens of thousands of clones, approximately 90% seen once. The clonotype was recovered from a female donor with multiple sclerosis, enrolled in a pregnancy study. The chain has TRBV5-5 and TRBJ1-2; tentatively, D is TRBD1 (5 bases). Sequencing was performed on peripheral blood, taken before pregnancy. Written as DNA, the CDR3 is TGTGCCAGCAGTCAAAGCCCCGCCAACCAGGGTTATGGCTACACCTTC. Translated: CASSQSPANQGYGYTF.